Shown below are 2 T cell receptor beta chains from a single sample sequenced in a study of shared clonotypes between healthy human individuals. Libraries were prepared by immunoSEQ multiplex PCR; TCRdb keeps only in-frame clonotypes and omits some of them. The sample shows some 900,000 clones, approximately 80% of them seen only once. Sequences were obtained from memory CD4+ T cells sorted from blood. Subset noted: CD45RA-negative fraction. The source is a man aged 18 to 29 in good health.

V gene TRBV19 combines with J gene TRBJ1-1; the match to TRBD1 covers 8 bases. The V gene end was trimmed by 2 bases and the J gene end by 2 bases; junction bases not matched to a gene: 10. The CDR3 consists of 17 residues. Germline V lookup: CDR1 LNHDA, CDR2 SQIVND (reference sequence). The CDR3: CASSIKGTGIINTEAFF. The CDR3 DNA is TGTGCCAGTAGTATAAAAGGGACAGGCATCATCAACACTGAAGCTTTCTTT. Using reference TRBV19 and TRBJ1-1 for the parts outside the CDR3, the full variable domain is DGGITQSPKYLFRKEGQNVTLSCEQNLNHDAMYWYRQDPGQGLRLIYYSQIVNDFQKGDIAEGYSVSREKKESFPLTVTSAQKNPTAFYLCASSIKGTGIINTEAFFGQGTRLTVV.

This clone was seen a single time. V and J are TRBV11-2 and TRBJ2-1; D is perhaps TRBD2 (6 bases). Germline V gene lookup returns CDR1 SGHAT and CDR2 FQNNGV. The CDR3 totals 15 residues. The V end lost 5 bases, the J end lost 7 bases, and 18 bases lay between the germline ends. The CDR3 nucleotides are TGTGCCAGCAGCCCCCACCCGGGGGTCCTGAATGAGCAGTTCTTC. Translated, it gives CASSPHPGVLNEQFF.